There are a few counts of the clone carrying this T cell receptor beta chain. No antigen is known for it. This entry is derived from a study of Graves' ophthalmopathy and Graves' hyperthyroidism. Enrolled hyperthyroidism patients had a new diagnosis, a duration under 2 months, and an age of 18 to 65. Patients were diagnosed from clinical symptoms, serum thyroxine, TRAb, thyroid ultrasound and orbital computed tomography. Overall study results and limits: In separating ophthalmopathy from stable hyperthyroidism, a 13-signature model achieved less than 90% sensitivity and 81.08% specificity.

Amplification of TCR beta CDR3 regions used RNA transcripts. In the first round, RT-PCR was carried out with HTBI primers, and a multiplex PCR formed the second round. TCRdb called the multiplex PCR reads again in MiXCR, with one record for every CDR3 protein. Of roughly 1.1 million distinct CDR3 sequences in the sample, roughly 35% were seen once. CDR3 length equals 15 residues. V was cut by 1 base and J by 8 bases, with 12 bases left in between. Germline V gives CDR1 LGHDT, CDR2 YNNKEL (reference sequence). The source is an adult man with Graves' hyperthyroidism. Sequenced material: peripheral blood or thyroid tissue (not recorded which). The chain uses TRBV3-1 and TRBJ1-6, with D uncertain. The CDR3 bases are TGTGCCAGCAGCCAAGTGAGGGTGAAGGATTCACCCCTCCACTTT. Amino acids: CASSQVRVKDSPLHF.